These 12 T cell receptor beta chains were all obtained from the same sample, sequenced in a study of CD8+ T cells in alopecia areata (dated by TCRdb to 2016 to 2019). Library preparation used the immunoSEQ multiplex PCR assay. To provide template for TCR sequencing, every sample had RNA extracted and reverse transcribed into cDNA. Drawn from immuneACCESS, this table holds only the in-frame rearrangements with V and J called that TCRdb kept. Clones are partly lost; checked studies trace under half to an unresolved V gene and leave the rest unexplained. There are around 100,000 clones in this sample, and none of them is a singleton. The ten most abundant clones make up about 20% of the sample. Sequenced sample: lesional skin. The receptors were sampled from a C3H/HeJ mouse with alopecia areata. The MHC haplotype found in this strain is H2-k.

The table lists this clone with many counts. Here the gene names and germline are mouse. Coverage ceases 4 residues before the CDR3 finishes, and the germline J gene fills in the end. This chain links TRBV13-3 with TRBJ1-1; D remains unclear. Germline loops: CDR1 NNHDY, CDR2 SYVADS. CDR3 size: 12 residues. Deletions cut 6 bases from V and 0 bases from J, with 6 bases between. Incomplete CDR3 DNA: TGTGCCAGCATGCAGTCAAACACA. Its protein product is CASMQSNT. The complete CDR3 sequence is CASMQSNTEVFF.

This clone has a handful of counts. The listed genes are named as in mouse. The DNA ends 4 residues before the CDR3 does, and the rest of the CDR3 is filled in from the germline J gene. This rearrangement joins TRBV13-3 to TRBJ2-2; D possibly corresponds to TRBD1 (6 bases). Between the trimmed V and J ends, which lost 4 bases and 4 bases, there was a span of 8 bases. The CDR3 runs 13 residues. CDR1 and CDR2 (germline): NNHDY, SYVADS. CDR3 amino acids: CASSPRGTGQLYF. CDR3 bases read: TGTGCCAGCAGTCCCAGGGGCACCGGG.

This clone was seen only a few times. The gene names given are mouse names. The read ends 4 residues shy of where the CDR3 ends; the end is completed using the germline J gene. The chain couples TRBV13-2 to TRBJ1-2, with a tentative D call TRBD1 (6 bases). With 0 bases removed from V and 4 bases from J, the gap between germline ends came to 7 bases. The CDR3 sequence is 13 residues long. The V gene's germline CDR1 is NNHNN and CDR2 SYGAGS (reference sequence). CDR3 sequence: CASGDAQGSDYTF. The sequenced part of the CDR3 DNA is TGTGCCAGCGGTGATGCACAGGGCTCC.

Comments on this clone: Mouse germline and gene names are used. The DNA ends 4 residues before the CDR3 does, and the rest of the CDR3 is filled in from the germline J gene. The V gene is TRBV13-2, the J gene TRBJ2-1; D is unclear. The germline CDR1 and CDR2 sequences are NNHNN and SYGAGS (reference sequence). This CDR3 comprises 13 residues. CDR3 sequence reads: CASGDGGKAEQFF. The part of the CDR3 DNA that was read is TGTGCCAGCGGTGATGGGGGAAAAGCT.

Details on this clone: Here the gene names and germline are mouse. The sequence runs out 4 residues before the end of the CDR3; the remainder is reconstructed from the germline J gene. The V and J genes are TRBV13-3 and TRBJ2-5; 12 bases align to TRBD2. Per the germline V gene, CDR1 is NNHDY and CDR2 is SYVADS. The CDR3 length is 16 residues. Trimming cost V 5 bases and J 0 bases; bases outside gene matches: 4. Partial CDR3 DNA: TGTGCCAGCAGAGGACTGGGGGGGTTTAACCAAGAC. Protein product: CASRGLGGFNQD. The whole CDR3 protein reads CASRGLGGFNQDTQYF.

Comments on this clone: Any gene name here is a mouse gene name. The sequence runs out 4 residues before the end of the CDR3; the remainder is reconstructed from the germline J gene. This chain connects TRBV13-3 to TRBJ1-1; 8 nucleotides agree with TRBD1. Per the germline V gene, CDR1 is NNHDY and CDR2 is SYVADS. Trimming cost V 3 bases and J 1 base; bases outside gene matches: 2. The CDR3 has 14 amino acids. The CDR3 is CASSAGGGNTEVFF. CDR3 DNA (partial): TGTGCCAGCAGTGCAGGGGGCGGGAACACA.

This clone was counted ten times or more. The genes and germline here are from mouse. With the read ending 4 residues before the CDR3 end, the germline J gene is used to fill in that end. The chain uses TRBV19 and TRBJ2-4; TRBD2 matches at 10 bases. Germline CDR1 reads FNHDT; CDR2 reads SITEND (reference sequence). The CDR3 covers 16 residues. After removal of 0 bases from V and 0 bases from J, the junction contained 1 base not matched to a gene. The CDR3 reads CASSIDWGGSQNTLYF. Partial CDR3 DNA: TGTGCCAGCAGTATAGACTGGGGGGGAAGTCAAAAC.

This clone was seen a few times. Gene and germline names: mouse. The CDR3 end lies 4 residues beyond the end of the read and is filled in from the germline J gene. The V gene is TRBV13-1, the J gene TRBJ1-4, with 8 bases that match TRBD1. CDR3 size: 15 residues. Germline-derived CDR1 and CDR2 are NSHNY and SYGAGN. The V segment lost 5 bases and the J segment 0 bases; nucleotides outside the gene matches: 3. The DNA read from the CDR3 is TGTGCCAGCAGCAACAGGGGGATTTCCAACGAA. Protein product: CASSNRGISNE. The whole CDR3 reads CASSNRGISNERLFF.

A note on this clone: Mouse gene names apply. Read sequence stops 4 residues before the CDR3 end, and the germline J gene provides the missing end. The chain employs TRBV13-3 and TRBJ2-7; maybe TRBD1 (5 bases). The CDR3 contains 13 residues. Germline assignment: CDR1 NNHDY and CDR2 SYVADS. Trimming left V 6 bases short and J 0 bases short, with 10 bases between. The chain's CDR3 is CASIDSGSYEQYF. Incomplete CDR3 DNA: TGTGCCAGCATCGACAGCGGCTCCTAT.

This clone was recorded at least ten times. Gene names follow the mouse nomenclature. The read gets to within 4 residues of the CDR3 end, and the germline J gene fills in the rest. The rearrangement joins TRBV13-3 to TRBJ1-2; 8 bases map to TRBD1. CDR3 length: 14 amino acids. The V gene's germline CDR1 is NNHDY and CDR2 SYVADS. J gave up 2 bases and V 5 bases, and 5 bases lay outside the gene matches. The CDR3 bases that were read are TGTGCCAGCAGCCAGACAGGGGTGAACTCC. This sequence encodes CASSQTGVNS. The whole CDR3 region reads CASSQTGVNSDYTF.

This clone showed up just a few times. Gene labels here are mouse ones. The CDR3 sequence: CASSTDWGENTLYF. The part of the CDR3 DNA that was read is TGTGCCAGCAGTACTGACTGGGGAGAAAAC. The chain employs TRBV13-3 and TRBJ2-4, with 8 bases fitting TRBD2. The read gets to within 4 residues of the CDR3 end, and the germline J gene fills in the rest. This CDR3 contains 14 residues. The germline V gene has CDR1 NNHDY and CDR2 SYVADS.

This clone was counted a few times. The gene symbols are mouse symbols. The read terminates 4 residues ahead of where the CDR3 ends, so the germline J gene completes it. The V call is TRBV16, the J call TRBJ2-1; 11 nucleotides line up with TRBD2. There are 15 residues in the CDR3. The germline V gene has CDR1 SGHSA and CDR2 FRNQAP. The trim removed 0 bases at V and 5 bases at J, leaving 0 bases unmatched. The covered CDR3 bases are TGTGCAAGCAGCTTAGAGGGACTGGGGGATGCT. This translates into CASSLEGLGDA. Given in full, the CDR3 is CASSLEGLGDAEQFF.